Sequencing of this TCR beta chain was carried out in a study of vaccination and CD4 T cells after COVID-19. About the research overall: Post-diagnosis, post-COVID samples were collected after a median approximately 100 days, ranging 35 to 161. Overlapping spike peptides of SARS-CoV-2, HCoV-NL63, HCoV-OC43 and HCoV-229E stimulated the cells.

CDR1 is MNHEY and CDR2 is SVGEGT in the germline V gene. Trimming cost V 5 bases and J 0 bases, with 17 bases left between them. The CDR3 has 18 residues. Sequenced with the Oncomine TCR Beta short-read assay was DNA taken from cultured CD4+ T cells. TCRdb redid the calling of the PCR reads with MiXCR, one entry per CDR3 protein. The data contain several thousand distinct CDR3 sequences, about 50% of them singletons. Points on this clonotype: Its antigen is currently unknown.

Treatment given: roughly ten-day PBMC culture with coronavirus spike peptide pools or control peptides (ViraFEST assay). Harvesting of the unexposed donor's CD4+ T cells predated the COVID-19 pandemic (2011-2018). The chain carries TRBV6-2 or TRBV6-3 and TRBJ1-6; D is perhaps TRBD1 (6 bases). The sample was CD4+ T cells from blood, cultured in vitro. This TCR was sampled from a human donor in good health. Here the CDR3 DNA reads TGTGCCAGCAGTCCTTTGGGGGCTGCTGCCTCCTATAATTCACCCCTCCACTTT. Protein: CASSPLGAAASYNSPLHF.